This is a list of T cell receptor beta chains from one sample in a study of vaccination effects on CD4 cells after COVID-19. Here immunoSEQ multiplex PCR was the method, and the copy in TCRdb shows in-frame clones only, minus some. The table lists about 72,000 clones, about 81% of them singletons. For these receptors, no antigen is known. The material sequenced was CD4+ T cells from PBMCs cultured with HCoV-229E spike peptides, taken after COVID-19 vaccination. The source is a human donor who received a COVID-19 vaccine. Both conserved end residues are part of each CDR3.

J: TRBJ2-5
V: TRBV6-1
CDR3: CASSEVASGGAILSEETQYF

J: TRBJ2-2
V: TRBV11-3
CDR3: CASSLESVGANTGELFF

J: TRBJ2-4
V: TRBV3-1/TRBV3-2
CDR3: CASSQDTSGGNIQYF

J: TRBJ1-5
V: TRBV2
CDR3: CASTRSGNQPQHF

J: TRBJ2-1
V: TRBV7-2
CDR3: CASSLTGPSYNEQFF

J: TRBJ1-6
V: TRBV3-1/TRBV3-2
CDR3: CASNSRGLDSPLHF

J: TRBJ1-4
V: TRBV18
CDR3: CASSPGGNEKLFF

J: TRBJ2-1
V: TRBV5-1
CDR3: CASSLAGDSYNEQFF

J: TRBJ1-1
V: TRBV7-8
CDR3: CASRNHENTEAFF

J: TRBJ1-5
V: TRBV18
CDR3: CASSPTQTYSNQPQHF

J: TRBJ2-3
V: TRBV4-3
CDR3: CASSQEGAKGWPDTQYF

J: TRBJ2-5
V: TRBV25-1
CDR3: CASATGGYEGETQYF

J: TRBJ2-5
V: TRBV9
CDR3: CASSGDRDYTLQETQYF

J: TRBJ1-5
V: TRBV19
CDR3: CASERGGLTQPQHF

J: TRBJ2-5
V: TRBV2
CDR3: CASNTPTGGAEETQYF

J: TRBJ1-5
V: TRBV30
CDR3: CAWSVPWGGPQHF

J: TRBJ2-4
V: TRBV28
CDR3: CASSTHRQGARF

J: TRBJ2-4
V: TRBV7-2
CDR3: CASSRKGGRGVGNIQYF

J: TRBJ2-3
V: TRBV5-6
CDR3: CASSLGADTQYF

J: TRBJ1-3
V: TRBV28
CDR3: CASSRDGRNTIYF

J: TRBJ2-1
V: TRBV5-1
CDR3: CASRPSGGYNEQFF

J: TRBJ2-1
V: TRBV24-1
CDR3: CATSDPSGGPGNEQFF

J: TRBJ2-3
V: TRBV2
CDR3: CASSTTGGFTDTQYF

J: TRBJ1-1
V: TRBV6-6
CDR3: CASRVTGNVPTEAFF

J: TRBJ1-6
V: TRBV5-1
CDR3: CASKDGDSPLHF

J: TRBJ1-5
V: TRBV9
CDR3: CASSALGSNQPQHF

J: TRBJ1-5
V: TRBV21-1
CDR3: CASSKGEGPRRVIYGQGDNQPQHF

J: TRBJ2-3
V: TRBV4-2
CDR3: CASSQGPGGTDTQYF

J: TRBJ2-3
V: TRBV24-1
CDR3: CATDTQYF

J: TRBJ2-3
V: TRBV10-2
CDR3: CASSGWTEGTDTQYF

J: TRBJ1-3
V: TRBV14
CDR3: CASSQDTGTGNTIYF

J: TRBJ1-4
V: TRBV18
CDR3: CASSQRGEGEKLFF

J: TRBJ1-2
V: TRBV7-9
CDR3: CASSLGRDDGYTF

J: TRBJ1-5
V: TRBV20-1
CDR3: CSASSGGPQPQHF

J: TRBJ1-1
V: TRBV7-2
CDR3: CASSFSRGEAFF

J: TRBJ1-5
V: TRBV10-3
CDR3: CAISESGVDNQPQHF

J: TRBJ1-6
V: TRBV9
CDR3: CASSVEGHQGDSPLHF

J: TRBJ1-2
V: TRBV3-1/TRBV3-2
CDR3: CASSSILQTRNYGYTF

J: TRBJ1-1
V: TRBV18
CDR3: CASSPSKNTEAFF

J: TRBJ2-2
V: TRBV5-5
CDR3: CASSRGAVTGELFF

J: TRBJ1-2
V: TRBV28
CDR3: CATKLSDGEHYGYTF

J: TRBJ1-2
V: TRBV6-5
CDR3: CASRQTAATNYGYTF

J: TRBJ2-5
V: TRBV27
CDR3: CASSPPGGVGETQYF

J: TRBJ1-6
V: TRBV6-5
CDR3: CASSYELGVNSPLHF

J: TRBJ1-2
V: TRBV5-1
CDR3: CASSFSQGADGYTF

J: TRBJ2-2
V: TRBV21-1
CDR3: CASSKESPAVGTGELFF

J: TRBJ1-1
V: TRBV6-1
CDR3: CASSDSWGNTEAFF

J: TRBJ1-3
V: TRBV12-5
CDR3: CASGLVSGLGLTGNTIYF

J: TRBJ2-1
V: TRBV6-1
CDR3: CASSGAGRPNEQFF

J: TRBJ1-6
V: TRBV27
CDR3: CASRPGRPYSPLHF

J: TRBJ2-3
V: TRBV5-1
CDR3: CASRDWNVGDTQYF

J: TRBJ2-1
V: TRBV5-1
CDR3: CASSLGQGREQFF

J: TRBJ2-3
V: TRBV19
CDR3: CATRGSGASTDTQYF